The clone carrying this TCR beta chain was recorded only once. What it binds is not known. Compared with germline, one end of the junction differs, possibly owing to a read error. Germline CDR1 and CDR2: MGHRA and YSYEKL. The CDR3 covers 14 residues. Primers: 60 Vbeta forward and 13 Jbeta reverse. The repertoire was sequenced with immunoSEQ multiplex PCR; TCRdb's copy has only in-frame clones and lacks some. The table includes 200,000 or so clones, about 70% detected once. This sample stems from a study of cytomegalovirus exposure and HLA in healthy donors. On the study more broadly: Unique TCRs from HLA-typed donors, 70 million to 85 million of them, were held in an early data release. The study, taken as a whole, reports: A later examination showed that TCR association rates differed by HLA locus, with DRB1 most and HLA-C fewest. Sequencing artifact likely explains a cluster of highly shared sequence variants.

The chain combines TRBV4-1 with TRBJ1-2, with D hard to call. The sequence derives from a man aged 35 to 55 in good health and CMV-seropositive. The sample consisted of PBMCs. The CDR3 here is CASSPGGGLYGYTF. CDR3 in DNA: TGTGCCAGCAGCCCCGGCGGCGGCCTATATGGCTACACCTTC.